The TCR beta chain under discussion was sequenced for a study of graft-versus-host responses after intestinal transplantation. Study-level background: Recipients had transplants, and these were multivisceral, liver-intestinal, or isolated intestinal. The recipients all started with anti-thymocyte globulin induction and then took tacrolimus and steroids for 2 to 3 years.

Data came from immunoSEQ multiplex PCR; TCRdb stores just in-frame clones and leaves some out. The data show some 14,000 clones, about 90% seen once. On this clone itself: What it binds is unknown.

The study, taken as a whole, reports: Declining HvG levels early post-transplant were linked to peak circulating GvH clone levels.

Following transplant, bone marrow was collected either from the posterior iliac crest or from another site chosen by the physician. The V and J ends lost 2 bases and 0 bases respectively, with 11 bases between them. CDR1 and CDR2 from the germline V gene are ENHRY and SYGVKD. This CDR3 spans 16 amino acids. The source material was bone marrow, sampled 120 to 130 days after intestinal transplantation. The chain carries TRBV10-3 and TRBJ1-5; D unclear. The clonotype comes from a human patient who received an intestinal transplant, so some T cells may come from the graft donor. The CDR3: CAISEEGQYSNQPQHF. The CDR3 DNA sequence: TGTGCCATCAGTGAGGAAGGGCAGTATAGCAATCAGCCCCAGCATTTT.